Listed below are T cell receptor beta chains from one sample, sequenced in a study of Ad26.COV2.S vaccination and SARS-CoV-2 variants. The method was immunoSEQ multiplex PCR; TCRdb's version includes in-frame clones alone and lacks a portion of them. Here the sample spans under 550,000 clones, around 89% being singletons. Sequencing used peripheral blood, obtained in a trial of Ad26.COV2.S vaccine versus placebo. All receptors derive from a person aged 18 to 65 who received the Ad26.COV2.S COVID-19 vaccine or a placebo. Each CDR3 is given without its conserved first and last residue. Some rows mark clone size as missing; the rest say once, few, many or name a class of expanded clone.

TRBJ2-7,TRBV27,few,ASSLSRGPSYEQY
TRBJ1-6,TRBV28,NA,ASSSDRAGSPLH
TRBJ2-7,TRBV10-1,NA,ASSDGGAYEQY
TRBJ2-7,TRBV13,NA,ASSLAQGDEY
TRBJ1-6,TRBV4-1,once,ASSREGGLLYNSPLH
TRBJ2-4,TRBV21-1,NA,ASSKVFTNGGDIQY
TRBJ1-2,TRBV28,NA,ASSRTGVPIYGYT
TRBJ2-7,TRBV7-2,NA,ASSPGARGGSYEQY
TRBJ2-3,TRBV25-1,NA,ASSEWGLAGASTDTQY
TRBJ2-5,TRBV7-8,NA,ASSPQTGEQETQY
TRBJ1-1,TRBV18,NA,ASSLSGAEAEAF
TRBJ1-2,TRBV10-3,NA,AIRDGLEGGYT
TRBJ1-2,TRBV10-3,once,AISESGQGNLGYT
TRBJ2-3,TRBV7-2,NA,ASSPTPGLLTDTQY
TRBJ2-3,TRBV6-5,NA,ASSRDREFTDTQY
TRBJ1-1,TRBV5-6,NA,ASSWGHKNTEAF
TRBJ1-2,TRBV4-3,few,ASSQGGRNYGYT
TRBJ2-7,TRBV4-1,once,ASSRTGEQY
TRBJ2-7,TRBV6-2/TRBV6-3,NA,ASSYSIQRASEQY
TRBJ2-7,TRBV21-1,NA,ASSFQNWWAPIPVCEQY
TRBJ2-1,TRBV7-2,NA,ASSLSSYNEQF
TRBJ1-6,TRBV4-2,NA,ASSQDGHRGRNSPLH
TRBJ2-2,TRBV9,NA,ASSVAMSFLPGELF
TRBJ2-2,TRBV19,NA,ASSRGGVAGELF
TRBJ1-4,TRBV27,NA,ASSSGTGFEKLF
TRBJ1-1,TRBV28,NA,ASSLPGTLGTEAF
TRBJ2-3,TRBV7-8,NA,ASSLEPSTDTQY
TRBJ2-1,TRBV12-3/TRBV12-4,few,ASRIGLPHEQF
TRBJ2-2,TRBV9,NA,ASSLQGGELF
TRBJ1-3,TRBV9,NA,ASSASGVWGNTIY
TRBJ2-7,TRBV4-3,NA,ASSQDLGYEQY
TRBJ2-5,TRBV5-4,NA,ASSPQAGGISETQY
TRBJ2-5,TRBV19,NA,ASTPQGAGETQY
TRBJ2-1,TRBV19,few,ASSTEGGPYNEQF
TRBJ1-2,TRBV12-5,once,ASGLVLGGRILGYT
TRBJ1-4,TRBV7-2,NA,ASSLDRWNEKLF
TRBJ1-4,TRBV7-8,NA,ASSLANTGLTDEKLF
TRBJ1-1,TRBV2,NA,ASSPKRGGEAF
TRBJ1-1,TRBV19,NA,ASSKARRTEAF
TRBJ1-1,TRBV10-3,NA,AISESAWDSNTEAF